A single sample gave rise to the 32 T cell receptor beta chains below, sequenced in a study of cytomegalovirus exposure and HLA in healthy donors. The PCR ran on 60 Vbeta and 13 Jbeta primers. Assay used: immunoSEQ multiplex PCR; TCRdb lists only in-frame clones, some missing. The sample has about 150,000 clones, more than 60% seen once. Specimen: PBMCs. These receptors all come from a woman aged 55-75 years in good health and CMV-seronegative.

CDR3 sequence (DNA): TGTGCCAGCAGCCCCGGGGGACAGCTTTCCTACGAGCAGTACTTC. Translating it yields CASSPGGQLSYEQYF. The chain is built from TRBV7-2 and TRBJ2-5; TRBD1 might be the D (7 bases). The J call may be incorrect, as the DNA end agrees better with TRBJ2-7. This CDR3 contains 15 residues. Looked up from germline, CDR1 is SGHTA and CDR2 is FQGNSA.

The chain carries TRBV9 and TRBJ1-1, with TRBD1 identical over 7 bases. V was pared by 0 bases and J by 5 bases, with 1 base of the junction left unmatched. Germline values: CDR1 SGDLS, CDR2 YYNGEE. The CDR3 contains 13 residues. CDR3 amino acids: CASSVEQGTEAFF. The CDR3 DNA follows: TGTGCCAGCAGCGTAGAACAGGGGACTGAAGCTTTCTTT.

This clone was seen a handful of times. The chain recombines TRBV7-6 with TRBJ2-3; tentative D call: TRBD2 (5 bases). The ends were cut back, 5 bases at V and 5 bases at J, with 23 bases in the middle. Germline CDR1 SGHVS, CDR2 FNYEAQ. The CDR3 length is 17 residues. The CDR3 spells CASSPDSGSRLRDTQYF. The CDR3 region has the DNA TGTGCCAGCAGCCCCGACTCGGGGAGCCGCCTTAGAGATACGCAGTATTTT.

This clone occurred once. At one end, the junction sequence differs from germline, possibly due to a read error. The chain employs TRBV28 and TRBJ2-7; 9 bases match TRBD1. Germline values: CDR1 MDHEN, CDR2 SYDVKM. The CDR3 loop spans 14 amino acids. CDR3 coding DNA: TGTGCCGGCAGTTTATTTACAGGGGGCCGCGAGCAGTACTTC. This sequence encodes CAGSLFTGGREQYF. The entire variable domain, with the rest obtained from reference TRBV28 and TRBJ2-7, is as follows: DVKVTQSSRYLVKRTGEKVFLECVQDMDHENMFWYRQDPGLGLRLIYFSYDVKMKEKGDIPEGYSVSREKKERFSLILESASTNQTSMYLCAGSLFTGGREQYFGPGTRLTVT.

The rearrangement links TRBV28 to TRBJ2-7, with D perhaps TRBD1 (6 bases). Trimming left V 5 bases short and J 2 bases short, with 19 bases between. The CDR3 is 16 residues long. Germline V gives CDR1 MDHEN, CDR2 SYDVKM. The CDR3 protein is CASSPKQGSGTYEQYF. CDR3 DNA sequence: TGTGCCAGCAGTCCAAAACAGGGATCGGGTACCTACGAGCAGTACTTC.

This clone was found once. J is TRBJ2-7 and V is TRBV5-4; TRBD1 matches 7 bases. With V trimmed by 4 bases and J by 1 base, 5 bases remained unmatched. Germline V CDR1 and CDR2: SGHNT, YYREEE (reference sequence). The CDR3 has 14 amino acids. For the CDR3, the DNA is TGTGCCAGCAGCCGGGACAGCGATTCCTACGAGCAGTACTTC. Translating gives CASSRDSDSYEQYF.

The sample holds one count of this clone. The chain is built from TRBV7-2 and TRBJ2-3; D remains ambiguous. Deletions cut 5 bases from V and 2 bases from J, with 14 bases between. The CDR3 consists of 15 residues. The V gene's germline CDR1 is SGHTA and CDR2 FQGNSA. The CDR3 nucleotides are TGTGCCAGCAGCCCTTCCACTGCCCACACAGATACGCAGTATTTT. Translation gives CASSPSTAHTDTQYF. Supplemented by reference TRBV7-2 and TRBJ2-3, the full variable domain reads GAGVSQSPSNKVTEKGKDVELRCDPISGHTALYWYRQSLGQGLEFLIYFQGNSAPDKSGLPSDRFSAERTGGSVSTLTIQRTQQEDSAVYLCASSPSTAHTDTQYFGPGTRLTVL.

Here the CDR3 DNA reads TGTGCCAGCAGCTTAGTGGGTAGCCCCCCCTACGAGCAGTACTTC. It codes for CASSLVGSPPYEQYF. The chain joins TRBV7-2 to TRBJ2-7; D call uncertain. V gave up 1 base and J gave up 2 bases, with 12 bases separating them. Germline V gives CDR1 SGHTA, CDR2 FQGNSA. This CDR3 contains 15 residues.

The chain employs TRBV28 and TRBJ2-3; D perhaps matches TRBD2 (5 bases). The germline CDR1 and CDR2 sequences are MDHEN and SYDVKM. The CDR3 has 12 amino acids. The V gene lost 2 bases and the J gene lost 10 bases, with 10 bases spanning the gap. For the CDR3, the DNA is TGTGCCAGCAGTTTACCCAGGCGGGCGCAGTATTTT. Translated, it gives CASSLPRRAQYF.

The CDR3 here is CASSRGVRVRTEAFF. DNA for the CDR3: TGTGCCAGCAGCCGCGGGGTCAGGGTGAGAACTGAAGCTTTCTTT. The J gene is TRBJ1-1, the V gene TRBV7-2; D may be TRBD1 (5 bases). CDR1 is SGHTA and CDR2 is FQGNSA in the germline V gene. V lost 5 bases and J 5 bases, leaving 18 bases between the germline ends. The CDR3 length is 15 residues. The full variable domain, its missing parts supplied by reference TRBV7-2 and TRBJ1-1, is GAGVSQSPSNKVTEKGKDVELRCDPISGHTALYWYRQSLGQGLEFLIYFQGNSAPDKSGLPSDRFSAERTGGSVSTLTIQRTQQEDSAVYLCASSRGVRVRTEAFFGQGTRLTVV.

This chain uses TRBV7-6 with TRBJ1-3, with no clear D. The CDR3 runs to 15 residues. Germline-derived CDR1 and CDR2 are SGHVS and FNYEAQ. Trimming took 4 bases from V and 4 from J, leaving 14 bases between them. In DNA, the CDR3 is TGTGCCAGCAGCTCCCTAAGGGAGGAAGGAAACACCATATATTTT. It codes for CASSSLREEGNTIYF.

V is TRBV5-5 and J is TRBJ1-1; D might be TRBD1 (6 bases). V was trimmed by 6 bases and J by 5 bases, leaving 14 bases between them. The germline V gene encodes CDR1 SGHKS and CDR2 YYEKEE (reference sequence). This CDR3 is 13 amino acids long. The CDR3 coding sequence is TGTGCCAGCACCCCGAACAGGGATACTGAAGCTTTCTTT. Its translation is CASTPNRDTEAFF. The full variable domain, rest sourced from reference TRBV5-5 and TRBJ1-1, is DAGVTQSPTHLIKTRGQQVTLRCSPISGHKSVSWYQQVLGQGPQFIFQYYEKEERGRGNFPDRFSARQFPNYSSELNVNALLLGDSALYLCASTPNRDTEAFFGQGTRLTVV.

The genes are TRBV19 and TRBJ1-5; 7 nucleotides agree with TRBD1. Germline CDR1 and CDR2: LNHDA and SQIVND (reference sequence). The V segment lost 7 bases and the J segment 2 bases; nucleotides outside the gene matches: 11. This CDR3 is 16 amino acids long. The DNA of the CDR3 is TGTGCCAGTAAAGAAGGGGGCTCTTCGGGCAATCAGCCCCAGCATTTT. It codes for CASKEGGSSGNQPQHF.

This sequence joins TRBV6-1 and TRBJ2-7, with 13 nucleotides matching TRBD2. The V gene's germline CDR1 is MNHNS and CDR2 SASEGT. CDR3 length: 15 residues. V was pared by 6 bases and J by 7 bases, with 9 bases of the junction left unmatched. The CDR3 bases are TGTGCCAGCAGGGTTACTAGCGGGAGGGCCGGGGAGCAGTACTTC. Its translation is CASRVTSGRAGEQYF.

V and J are TRBV7-2 and TRBJ2-2, with D possibly TRBD2 on 6 matching bases. Germline loops: CDR1 SGHTA, CDR2 FQGNSA. V was clipped by 6 bases and J by 5 bases, with 22 bases between them. This CDR3 contains 17 residues. The CDR3 here is CASSRWDFPTGTGELFF. CDR3 DNA: TGTGCCAGCAGTCGATGGGACTTCCCCACCGGAACCGGGGAGCTGTTTTTT.

Remarks on this clone: One end of the junction varies from germline; a read error may be responsible. V gene TRBV28 combines with J gene TRBJ2-5; TRBD1 matches at 8 bases. Germline V gene sequence: CDR1 MDHEN, CDR2 SYDVKM. The CDR3 sequence is 19 residues long. CDR3 region: CASSSPLSLGQVKGETPYF. Written as DNA, the CDR3 is TGTGCCAGCAGTTCCCCCCTGTCATTGGGACAGGTAAAGGGAGAGACCCCGTACTTC.

The genes are TRBV15 and TRBJ1-5; D is ambiguous. The CDR3 covers 13 residues. Germline CDR1 LNHNV, CDR2 YYDKDF (reference sequence). Trimming removed 5 bases at V and 4 bases at J, with 9 bases between. This CDR3 reads CATSPRGNQPQHF. CDR3 nucleotides: TGTGCCACCAGCCCTCGGGGTAATCAGCCCCAGCATTTT.

Worth noting for this clone: The identical CDR3 is also encoded by other nucleotide sequences in the sample. The V call is TRBV29-1, the J call TRBJ1-2; a possible D gene is TRBD1 (6 bases). Germline CDR1 reads SQVTM; CDR2 reads ANQGSEA. Trimming shortened V by 0 bases and J by 4 bases, and 9 bases separated the two germline ends. The CDR3 consists of 13 residues. The CDR3 DNA reads as TGCAGCGTTGAAGAAGACAGGACCTATGGCTACACCTTC. Amino acids: CSVEEDRTYGYTF.

This rearrangement joins TRBV5-4 to TRBJ2-5, with D perhaps TRBD1 (6 bases). Trimming took 2 bases from V and 4 from J, leaving 12 bases between them. CDR1 SGHNT and CDR2 YYREEE come from the germline V gene (reference sequence). The length of the CDR3 is 14 residues. Here the CDR3 reads CASSFGGPRETQYF. As DNA, the CDR3 is TGTGCCAGCAGCTTTGGGGGCCCGAGAGAGACCCAGTACTTC.

Concerning this clone: The sample holds other DNA sequences that translate to the same CDR3. The chain combines TRBV6-4 with TRBJ2-1; 11 positions match TRBD2. The V gene end was trimmed by 4 bases and the J gene end by 8 bases; junction bases not matched to a gene: 7. Germline-derived CDR1 and CDR2 are MRHNA and SNTAGT. This CDR3 contains 15 residues. The CDR3 DNA sequence: TGTGCCAGCAGTGTCGAAGTAGCGGGGGGGTATGAGCAGTTCTTC. Residues: CASSVEVAGGYEQFF.

CDR3 region: CASSELQIAGSSYEQYF. CDR3 DNA: TGTGCCAGCAGTGAACTCCAGATAGCGGGAAGCTCCTACGAGCAGTACTTC. This sequence joins TRBV2 and TRBJ2-7; 8 bases are a match to TRBD2. With V trimmed by 2 bases and J by 0 bases, 9 bases remained unmatched. The CDR3 consists of 17 residues. Germline V gives CDR1 SNHLY, CDR2 FYNNEI.

This clone was seen a handful of times. The chain uses TRBV14 and TRBJ1-1; no clear D. Trimming stripped 1 base from V and 2 bases from J, with 17 bases between. This CDR3 is built from 17 residues. CDR1 and CDR2 from the germline V gene are SGHDN and FVKESK. The CDR3 sequence: CASSQVTSPRPNTEAFF. The CDR3 coding sequence is TGTGCCAGCAGCCAAGTGACAAGTCCAAGACCCAACACTGAAGCTTTCTTT.

The chain couples TRBV19 to TRBJ1-6, with 9 bases aligning to TRBD1. Unmatched junction bases numbered 5, after V lost 6 bases and J lost 8 bases. Germline loops: CDR1 LNHDA, CDR2 SQIVND (reference sequence). The CDR3 is made up of 14 amino acids. Here the CDR3 reads CASRSGTGHSPLHF. In DNA form, the CDR3 reads TGTGCCAGTAGATCCGGGACAGGGCATTCACCCCTCCACTTT.

The chain carries TRBV28 and TRBJ2-7, with TRBD1 matching 9 bases. The J segment lost 5 bases and the V segment lost 2 bases, leaving 4 bases of the junction unmatched. The CDR3 spans 14 residues. The germline V gene encodes CDR1 MDHEN and CDR2 SYDVKM. CDR3 in amino acids: CASSLTGGRDEQYF. CDR3 nucleotide sequence: TGTGCCAGCAGTTTAACAGGGGGCAGGGACGAGCAGTACTTC. The variable domain in full, completed from reference TRBV28 and TRBJ2-7, reads DVKVTQSSRYLVKRTGEKVFLECVQDMDHENMFWYRQDPGLGLRLIYFSYDVKMKEKGDIPEGYSVSREKKERFSLILESASTNQTSMYLCASSLTGGRDEQYFGPGTRLTVT.

The table lists this clone with a few counts. The chain employs TRBV6-1 and TRBJ2-5; TRBD1 agrees at 8 bases. TRBJ2-7 explains the end of the DNA better; the J call may be wrong. The CDR3 loop spans 14 amino acids. From germline, CDR1 is MNHNS and CDR2 SASEGT. In DNA, the CDR3 is TGTGCCAGCGACTACGAGACAGGGGACTACGAGCAGTACTTC. This gives the protein CASDYETGDYEQYF.

This chain connects TRBV7-2 to TRBJ1-1; D is ambiguous. This CDR3 spans 14 amino acids. Trimming removed 2 bases from V and 2 bases from J, with 9 bases in between. Looked up from germline, CDR1 is SGHTA and CDR2 is FQGNSA. The CDR3 DNA is TGTGCCAGCAGCTTATATGAGGGAAACACTGAAGCTTTCTTT. As protein: CASSLYEGNTEAFF.

This rearrangement joins TRBV7-8 to TRBJ1-6; TRBD1 aligns across 10 bases. The length of the CDR3 is 17 residues. In germline, CDR1 is SGHVS, CDR2 FQNEAQ. V was clipped by 5 bases and J by 10 bases; unmatched bases: 14. The CDR3 DNA is TGTGCCAGCAGCCGAGCGACGGGACAGGGGTCCTTCTCACCCCTCCACTTT. This translates into CASSRATGQGSFSPLHF.

The chain has TRBV5-4 and TRBJ2-5; 7 bases map to TRBD2. This CDR3 region has 15 residues. The germline V gene encodes CDR1 SGHNT and CDR2 YYREEE (reference sequence). The trim removed 0 bases at V and 2 bases at J, leaving 4 bases unmatched. This CDR3 reads CASSLAEAGQETQYF. CDR3 sequence (DNA): TGTGCCAGCAGCTTGGCCGAAGCGGGACAAGAGACCCAGTACTTC.

The chain is built from TRBV5-1 and TRBJ1-4; D is uncertain. The CDR3 runs to 14 residues. Per the germline V gene, CDR1 is SGHRS and CDR2 is YFSETQ. Trimming left V 4 bases short and J 8 bases short, with 15 bases between. The CDR3 loop is CASSLDFLKEKLFF. The CDR3, as DNA: TGCGCCAGCAGCCTGGACTTCCTCAAGGAAAAACTGTTTTTT.

The chain uses TRBV5-1 and TRBJ1-3; D remains ambiguous. The CDR3 consists of 17 residues. V was clipped by 0 bases and J by 0 bases, with 13 bases between them. Looked up from germline, CDR1 is SGHRS and CDR2 is YFSETQ. Written as DNA, the CDR3 is TGCGCCAGCAGCTTGGCAGGCGGAGGGAGCTCTGGAAACACCATATATTTT. This translates into CASSLAGGGSSGNTIYF.

This clone was observed a few times. The DNA for the CDR3 is TGCGCCAGCAGCCACGGACTAGCGGGGTACACCGGGGAGCTGTTTTTT. Its protein is CASSHGLAGYTGELFF. The rearrangement joins TRBV4-3 to TRBJ2-2, with 12 bases lining up with TRBD2. V lost 3 bases and J lost 3; bases outside the gene matches: 2. Germline lookup yields CDR1 LGHNA and CDR2 YSLEER. The CDR3 has 16 residues.

This clone was seen a few times. This chain uses TRBV7-9 with TRBJ1-2; D not resolved. Looked up from germline, CDR1 is SEHNR and CDR2 is FQNEAQ (reference sequence). This CDR3 is 14 amino acids long. The germline V and J ends were trimmed by 5 bases and 4 bases, with 14 bases remaining between them. This chain's CDR3 is CASSPNLGVYGYTF. The CDR3 coding sequence is TGTGCCAGCAGCCCGAACCTCGGGGTCTATGGCTACACCTTC.